What follows are 32 T cell receptor beta chains derived from one specimen sequenced in a study of control samples from healthy donors and cancer patients. The assay was immunoSEQ multiplex PCR, and TCRdb's table has in-frame clones only and misses some. Among about 110,000 clones listed, 88% were seen once. Sequenced: PBMCs. Receptors were obtained from a woman aged 60-75 years with lung cancer.

V usage is TRBV2 and J usage is TRBJ1-1, with D possibly matching TRBD1 (5 bases). The germline V gene has CDR1 SNHLY and CDR2 FYNNEI. The CDR3 is made up of 18 amino acids. V was cut by 0 bases and J by 0 bases, with 17 bases left in between. The CDR3 DNA is TGTGCCAGCAGTGAAGCCGAGCAGGGAGAGGTTATGAACACTGAAGCTTTCTTT. It translates to CASSEAEQGEVMNTEAFF.

The chain has TRBV23-1 and TRBJ2-7; D is perhaps TRBD1 (6 bases). TRBV23-1 is an ORF for which the function is uncertain. V lost 0 bases and J 2 bases, leaving 11 bases between the germline ends. The CDR3 runs 15 residues. The CDR3 DNA reads TGCGCCAGCAGTCAATCGTGCAGGGGACCCTACGAGCAGTACTTC. It translates to CASSQSCRGPYEQYF.

This chain joins TRBV15 and TRBJ2-1, with D perhaps TRBD2 (6 bases). Germline CDR1 and CDR2: LNHNV and YYDKDF (reference sequence). The CDR3 sequence is 15 residues long. Trimming took 3 bases from V and 5 from J, leaving 14 bases between them. The CDR3 coding sequence is TGTGCCACCAGCAGGGGGGGTGCTAGTAACAATGAGCAGTTCTTC. Protein sequence: CATSRGGASNNEQFF.

The chain joins TRBV12-5 to TRBJ1-1; D unresolved. Trimming pared 0 bases from V and 1 base from J, leaving 6 bases between. This CDR3 contains 14 residues. The germline V gene has CDR1 LGHNT and CDR2 FRNRAP. The CDR3 DNA is TGTGCTAGTGGTTTGGTACCGGGGAACACTGAAGCTTTCTTT. It codes for CASGLVPGNTEAFF.

The chain carries TRBV6-5 and TRBJ1-2; D remains unclear. This CDR3 is built from 16 residues. V shed 3 bases and J shed 9 bases, with 23 bases lying between them. Germline V gene sequence: CDR1 MNHEY, CDR2 SVGAGI. As DNA, the CDR3 is TGTGCCAGCAGTTATTTTGGCCGTGGGTCAACTATTAGCTACACCTTC. It specifies CASSYFGRGSTISYTF.

V usage is TRBV21-1 and J usage is TRBJ2-7; the DNA was not used to check the table's D call, TRBD1. TRBV21-1 has pseudogene status. There are 12 residues in the CDR3. The CDR3 is CASSKDQDEQYF. The CDR3 DNA is TGTGCCAGCAGCAAAGATCAGGACGAGCAGTACTTC.

The rearrangement joins TRBV4-1 to TRBJ1-5; D is ambiguous. This CDR3 comprises 15 residues. The V end was cut by 4 bases, the J end by 0 bases, with 10 bases between. The germline V gene encodes CDR1 MGHRA and CDR2 YSYEKL. CDR3: CASSRDSFSNQPQHF. DNA of the CDR3: TGCGCCAGCAGCCGAGACTCCTTTAGCAATCAGCCCCAGCATTTT.

DNA for the CDR3: TGTGCCAGCAGGGGGACGGCCGGGGAGCTGTTTTTT. It codes for CASRGTAGELFF. The chain couples TRBV12-3 or TRBV12-4 to TRBJ2-2, with D perhaps matching TRBD1 or TRBD2 (5 bases each). The CDR3 spans 12 residues. The V and J ends lost 6 bases and 6 bases respectively, with 8 bases between them.

J is TRBJ1-1 and V is TRBV2; a weak D match, TRBD1 (5 bases). The CDR3 contains 13 residues. CDR1 is SNHLY and CDR2 is FYNNEI in the germline V gene. V was shortened by 7 bases and J by 1 base, with 10 bases between the two germline ends. The chain's CDR3 is CASTYQGNTEAFF. Written as DNA, the CDR3 is TGTGCCAGCACCTACCAGGGGAACACTGAAGCTTTCTTT.

V is TRBV27 and J is TRBJ1-5; D is unresolved. The CDR3 has 14 amino acids. Germline loops: CDR1 MNHEY, CDR2 SMNVEV (reference sequence). Trimming shortened V by 2 bases and J by 4 bases, and 9 bases separated the two germline ends. This chain's CDR3 is CASSLLDGNQPQHF. CDR3 bases: TGTGCCAGCAGTTTACTGGACGGGAATCAGCCCCAGCATTTT.

The V gene is TRBV6-6, the J gene TRBJ2-5; 9 positions match TRBD2. The CDR3 covers 14 residues. Germline values: CDR1 MNHNY, CDR2 SVGAGI (reference sequence). V dropped 4 bases and J dropped 5; count of bases not matched to a gene: 5. This CDR3 is CASSSLAGWETQYF. CDR3 DNA sequence: TGTGCCAGCAGTTCGCTAGCGGGGTGGGAGACCCAGTACTTC.

The rearrangement joins TRBV28 to TRBJ1-2; a possible D gene is TRBD1 (6 bases). The V gene's germline CDR1 is MDHEN and CDR2 SYDVKM. The V end was cut by 7 bases, the J end by 1 base, with 13 bases between. The CDR3 covers 14 residues. This chain's CDR3 is CASNRDTLNYGYTF. The DNA of the CDR3 is TGTGCCAGCAACCGGGACACCCTTAACTATGGCTACACCTTC.

The CDR3 nucleotides are TGTGCCAGCAGTCGACCGGGACAGGGAAATCAGCCCCAGCATTTT. Its translation: CASSRPGQGNQPQHF. The rearrangement uses TRBV28 and TRBJ1-5, with 9 bases fitting TRBD1. Germline V gene lookup returns CDR1 MDHEN and CDR2 SYDVKM. The CDR3 length is 15 residues. The V gene end was trimmed by 5 bases and the J gene end by 4 bases; junction bases not matched to a gene: 6.

This chain links TRBV18 with TRBJ1-1; TRBD1 agrees at 9 bases. The CDR3 extends over 16 amino acids. Germline V gives CDR1 KGHSH, CDR2 LQKENI. The ends lost 3 bases at V and 5 bases at J; junction bases unmatched: 10. The DNA of the CDR3 is TGTGCCAGCTCACCCCTTTTGAGACAGGGGGGAACTGAAGCTTTCTTT. It specifies CASSPLLRQGGTEAFF.

The V call is TRBV4-1, the J call TRBJ2-1; maybe TRBD1 (6 bases). Germline V gene lookup returns CDR1 MGHRA and CDR2 YSYEKL. The CDR3 is 14 amino acids. Trimming left V 4 bases short and J 7 bases short, with 14 bases between. The CDR3 DNA sequence: TGCGCCAGCAGCCTTCGGACAGACCAGAATGAGCAGTTCTTC. Translated, it gives CASSLRTDQNEQFF.

The rearrangement joins TRBV7-6 to TRBJ2-3; 9 nucleotides align to TRBD2. V shed 1 base and J 4 bases; nucleotides not matched to a gene: 6. Germline V gives CDR1 SGHVS, CDR2 FNYEAQ. There are 16 residues in the CDR3. This chain's CDR3 is CASSLVASGASDTQYF. The CDR3 nucleotides read TGTGCCAGCAGCTTAGTGGCTAGCGGGGCGTCAGATACGCAGTATTTT.

The gene calls are TRBV14 and TRBJ1-1; D unresolved. The CDR3 length is 13 residues. V shed 1 base and J shed 5 bases, with 8 bases lying between them. Looked up from germline, CDR1 is SGHDN and CDR2 is FVKESK. Here the CDR3 reads CASSQVPGTEAFF. CDR3 nucleotides: TGTGCCAGCAGCCAAGTCCCTGGGACTGAAGCTTTCTTT.

The V gene is TRBV5-1, the J gene TRBJ1-1; 8 bases fit TRBD1. Per the germline V gene, CDR1 is SGHRS and CDR2 is YFSETQ. This CDR3 region has 20 residues. Unmatched junction bases numbered 18, after V lost 1 base and J lost 1 base. DNA for the CDR3: TGCGCCAGCAGCTTGATAGGGATTTCTCTCCTAGACAGGGGGAACACTGAAGCTTTCTTT. Encoded protein: CASSLIGISLLDRGNTEAFF.

The rearrangement joins TRBV6-2 or TRBV6-3 to TRBJ2-1; D ambiguous. Trimming removed 6 bases at V and 7 bases at J, with 10 bases between. The CDR3 has 12 amino acids. Per the germline V gene, CDR1 is MNHEY and CDR2 is SVGEGT. CDR3 bases: TGTGCCAGCAGCCCCCCCGGGAATGAGCAGTTCTTC. It encodes CASSPPGNEQFF.

The genes are TRBV3-1 (or the pseudogene TRBV3-2) and TRBJ2-1; D perhaps matches TRBD2 (6 bases). The CDR3 is 14 amino acids. Germline V CDR1 and CDR2: LGHDT, YNNKEL (reference sequence). Trimming stripped 4 bases from V and 12 bases from J, with 19 bases between. The CDR3 protein is CASSPGTQQSGQFF. For the CDR3, the DNA is TGTGCCAGCAGCCCCGGGACTCAACAAAGCGGGCAGTTCTTC.

This chain links TRBV27 with TRBJ2-5; 7 bases fit TRBD1. The CDR3 has 15 residues. V lost 3 bases and J lost 6; bases outside the gene matches: 10. Germline CDR1 MNHEY, CDR2 SMNVEV (reference sequence). The CDR3 loop reads CASSLEGGAVQTQYF. Written as DNA, the CDR3 is TGTGCCAGCAGTTTGGAAGGGGGCGCGGTACAGACCCAGTACTTC.

The chain carries TRBV6-2 or TRBV6-3 and TRBJ2-7; TRBD1 is a possible D gene (6 bases). CDR1 and CDR2 (germline): MNHEY, SVGEGT. With 2 bases removed from V and 4 bases from J, the gap between germline ends came to 9 bases. This CDR3 spans 13 amino acids. CDR3 coding DNA: TGTGCCAGCAGTTACACAGGGAATTACGAGCAGTACTTC. Amino acids: CASSYTGNYEQYF.

The gene calls are TRBV5-1 and TRBJ2-3; D unresolved. This CDR3 has 13 amino acids. Germline CDR1 SGHRS, CDR2 YFSETQ. The V gene lost 4 bases and the J gene lost 2 bases, with 8 bases spanning the gap. CDR3 nucleotides: TGCGCCAGCAGCGGCGCCACCACAGATACGCAGTATTTT. It yields the protein CASSGATTDTQYF.

This chain links TRBV7-3 with TRBJ2-5; 15 nucleotides match TRBD2. Germline CDR1 reads SGHTA; CDR2 reads FQGTGA. Trimming cost V 5 bases and J 5 bases; bases outside gene matches: 6. CDR3 length: 16 amino acids. As DNA, the CDR3 is TGTGCCAGCAGCCAATCAGGACTAGCGGGAGGGGAGACCCAGTACTTC. This encodes CASSQSGLAGGETQYF.

This rearrangement joins TRBV6-5 to TRBJ1-1; no reliable D call. Germline-derived CDR1 and CDR2 are MNHEY and SVGAGI. CDR3 length equals 12 residues. Trimming shortened V by 4 bases and J by 5 bases, and 8 bases separated the two germline ends. The CDR3 nucleotides read TGTGCCAGCAGTTCCCCGGGGACTGAAGCTTTCTTT. It encodes CASSSPGTEAFF.

This clone occurred a few times. This chain links TRBV19 with TRBJ1-1; D unclear. V lost 3 bases, J lost 1 base, and 18 bases lay in between. The germline CDR1 and CDR2 sequences are LNHDA and SQIVND (reference sequence). This CDR3 has 17 residues. In DNA, the CDR3 is TGTGCCAGTAGTATTATATACAGTTTGGGCTCGAACACTGAAGCTTTCTTT. Amino acids: CASSIIYSLGSNTEAFF. Combining the CDR3 with reference TRBV19 and TRBJ1-1 gives the whole variable domain DGGITQSPKYLFRKEGQNVTLSCEQNLNHDAMYWYRQDPGQGLRLIYYSQIVNDFQKGDIAEGYSVSREKKESFPLTVTSAQKNPTAFYLCASSIIYSLGSNTEAFFGQGTRLTVV.

Only a few counts were recorded for this clone. V gene TRBV30 combines with J gene TRBJ1-1, with a tentative D call TRBD1 (5 bases). Germline CDR1 is GTSNPN and CDR2 is SVGIG (reference sequence). Deletions cut 5 bases from V and 5 bases from J, with 15 bases between. The CDR3 runs 13 residues. CDR3 sequence: CAWVRVGGTEAFF. The CDR3 region has the DNA TGTGCCTGGGTCAGGGTTGGGGGTACTGAAGCTTTCTTT.

The CDR3 reads CASSSGNFVNEQYF. In nucleotides, the CDR3 is TGTGCCAGCAGTTCAGGGAATTTCGTAAACGAGCAGTACTTC. J is TRBJ2-7 and V is TRBV27; D might be TRBD1 (5 bases). Germline V gene data show CDR1 as MNHEY and CDR2 as SMNVEV (reference sequence). Trimming took 4 bases from V and 5 from J, leaving 15 bases between them. This CDR3 is built from 14 residues.

The chain carries TRBV2 and TRBJ1-1; D not resolved. V lost 0 bases, J lost 7 bases, and 12 bases lay in between. The length of the CDR3 is 14 residues. The V gene's germline CDR1 is SNHLY and CDR2 FYNNEI. The CDR3: CASSEALVVGEAFF. CDR3 sequence (DNA): TGTGCCAGCAGTGAAGCACTTGTCGTCGGTGAAGCTTTCTTT.

Concerning this clone: The junction departs from the called germline gene at one end, perhaps through a read error. V is TRBV6-5 and J is TRBJ2-1, with a tentative D call TRBD2 (6 bases). The CDR3 extends over 11 amino acids. Germline V gene data show CDR1 as MNHEY and CDR2 as SVGAGI. CDR3 sequence reads: CVTSFNNEQFF. DNA of the CDR3: TGCGTGACTAGTTTCAACAATGAGCAGTTCTTC.

The rearrangement links TRBV9 to TRBJ1-3, with a possible D match to TRBD1 (6 bases). V lost 0 bases, J lost 3 bases, and 10 bases lay in between. CDR1 and CDR2 (germline): SGDLS, YYNGEE. CDR3 length: 15 amino acids. The CDR3 reads CASSVGQEGGNTIYF. The DNA for the CDR3 is TGTGCCAGCAGCGTAGGACAGGAAGGTGGAAACACCATATATTTT.

This clone appeared a few times. The chain uses TRBV19 and TRBJ1-4; D unresolved. This CDR3 contains 16 residues. V was trimmed by 5 bases and J by 0 bases, leaving 13 bases between them. Germline-derived CDR1 and CDR2 are LNHDA and SQIVND (reference sequence). The CDR3 sequence is CASSAPHGATNEKLFF. CDR3 sequence (DNA): TGTGCCAGTAGTGCCCCCCATGGGGCAACTAATGAAAAACTGTTTTTT.